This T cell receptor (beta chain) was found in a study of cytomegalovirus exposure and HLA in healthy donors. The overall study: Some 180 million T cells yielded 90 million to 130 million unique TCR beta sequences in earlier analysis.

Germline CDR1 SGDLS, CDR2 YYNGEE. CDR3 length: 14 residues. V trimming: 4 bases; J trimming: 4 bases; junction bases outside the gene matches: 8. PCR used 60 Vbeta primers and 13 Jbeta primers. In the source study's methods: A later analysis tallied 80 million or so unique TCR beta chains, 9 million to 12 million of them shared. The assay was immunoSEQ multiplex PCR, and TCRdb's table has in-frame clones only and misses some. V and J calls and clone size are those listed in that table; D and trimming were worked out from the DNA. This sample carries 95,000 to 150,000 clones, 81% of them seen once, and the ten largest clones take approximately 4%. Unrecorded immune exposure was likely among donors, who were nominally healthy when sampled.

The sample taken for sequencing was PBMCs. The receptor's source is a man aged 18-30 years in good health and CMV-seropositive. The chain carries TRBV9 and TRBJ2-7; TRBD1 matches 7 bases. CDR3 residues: CASSPLGGSYEQYF. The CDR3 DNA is TGTGCCAGCAGCCCCTTAGGGGGCTCTTACGAGCAGTACTTC.